These T cell receptor beta chains were read from a single sample in a study of OX40 agonist ivuxolimab in advanced cancers. Produced via immunoSEQ multiplex PCR; TCRdb's table is partial and in-frame only. There are tens of thousands of clones in the sample; 85% to 90% occur only once, and around 3.5% lies in the top ten. The sample here was CD4+ or CD8+ T cells sorted from blood, taken in a trial of the OX40 agonist ivuxolimab. All receptors derive from an adult with an advanced solid tumor such as melanoma, head and neck, liver or kidney cancer. CDR3s include the opening cysteine and the closing phenylalanine or tryptophan. A D gene is named only where the DNA matches it firmly. Clone size is given for some rows only: seen once, a few or many times, or a class if the clone is expanded.

cdr3_aa | cdr3_nt | d_call | v_call | clone_size | cdr3_length | j_call
CAIKEIGEQYF | TGTGCCATCAAGGAGATCGGGGAGCAGTACTTC | NA | TRBV10-3 | NA | 11 | TRBJ2-7
CASLLAGGSNNEQFF | TGTGCCAGCTTACTAGCGGGAGGCTCGAACAATGAGCAGTTCTTC | TRBD2 | TRBV25-1 | once | 15 | TRBJ2-1
CASSESGGSTDTQYF | TGTGCCAGCAGTGAAAGCGGGGGGTCAACAGATACGCAGTATTTT | TRBD2 | TRBV6-1 | NA | 15 | TRBJ2-3
CASSSRQGKGQPQHF | TGTGCCAGCAGCAGCCGACAGGGGAAGGGTCAGCCCCAGCATTTT | TRBD1 | TRBV11-3 | NA | 15 | TRBJ1-5
CASSLGFDRNTEAFF | TGTGCCAGCAGCTTGGGGTTCGACAGGAACACTGAAGCTTTCTTT | NA | TRBV5-6 | NA | 15 | TRBJ1-1
CASSFPPGNGYTF | TGTGCCAGCAGCTTTCCTCCCGGGAATGGCTACACCTTC | NA | TRBV7-9 | NA | 13 | TRBJ1-2
CASSLNYNEQFF | TGCGCCAGCAGCTTAAATTACAATGAGCAGTTCTTC | NA | TRBV5-1 | NA | 12 | TRBJ2-1
CASCIGSYGYTF | TGTGCCAGTTGTATCGGATCCTATGGCTACACCTTC | NA | TRBV28 | NA | 12 | TRBJ1-2
CASSGDVARPQYF | TGCGCCAGCAGTGGGGACGTAGCCAGGCCCCAGTACTTC | NA | TRBV5-1 | NA | 13 | TRBJ2-5
CASGRMNTEAFF | TGTGCCTCTGGGCGGATGAACACTGAAGCTTTCTTT | NA | TRBV30 | NA | 12 | TRBJ1-1
CASSQGVYEQYF | TGTGCCAGCAGCCAAGGAGTCTACGAGCAGTACTTC | NA | TRBV14 | NA | 12 | TRBJ2-7
CAISEFGQGSEKLFF | TGTGCCATCAGTGAGTTCGGACAGGGAAGCGAAAAACTGTTTTTT | TRBD1 | TRBV10-3 | NA | 15 | TRBJ1-4
CASSLEGTGELFF | TGTGCCAGCAGCCTAGAAGGCACCGGGGAGCTGTTTTTT | NA | TRBV7-9 | NA | 13 | TRBJ2-2
CASSTRQGPSAEAFF | TGTGCCAGCAGCACCCGACAGGGGCCGAGCGCTGAAGCTTTCTTT | TRBD1 | TRBV9 | NA | 15 | TRBJ1-1
CASSLKRGGEGGELFF | TGTGCCAGCAGCTTAAAACGGGGAGGCGAAGGCGGGGAGCTGTTTTTT | NA | TRBV11-2 | NA | 16 | TRBJ2-2
CASKVSGTGDGYTF | TGTGCCAGTAAAGTCTCTGGGACAGGGGATGGCTACACCTTC | TRBD1 | TRBV19 | NA | 14 | TRBJ1-2
CAISPTGGDVLTF | TGTGCCATCAGTCCGACAGGGGGAGACGTCCTGACTTTC | TRBD1 | TRBV10-3 | NA | 13 | TRBJ2-6
CAISEASGGANTGELFF | TGTGCCATCAGTGAAGCTAGCGGGGGGGCCAACACCGGGGAGCTGTTTTTT | TRBD2 | TRBV10-3 | NA | 17 | TRBJ2-2
CASSVGGDTQYF | TGTGCCAGCAGTGTTGGGGGAGATACGCAGTATTTT | NA | TRBV6-1 | NA | 12 | TRBJ2-3
CASSLGRRYYGYTF | TGTGCCAGCAGCTTAGGTCGCAGGTACTATGGCTACACCTTC | NA | TRBV11-3 | NA | 14 | TRBJ1-2
CASSRGLNNEQFF | TGTGCCAGCTCACGAGGGCTGAACAATGAGCAGTTCTTC | NA | TRBV18 | NA | 13 | TRBJ2-1
CASSLRQGGVETQYF | TGTGCCAGCAGTTTACGACAGGGAGGGGTAGAGACCCAGTACTTC | NA | TRBV28 | NA | 15 | TRBJ2-5
CASSQERLAGGPDTQYF | TGTGCCAGCAGCCAAGAGCGACTAGCGGGGGGGCCTGATACGCAGTATTTT | TRBD2 | TRBV4-2 | NA | 17 | TRBJ2-3
CASSIIQEAFF | TGTGCCAGCAGTATTATACAGGAAGCTTTCTTT | NA | TRBV28 | once | 11 | TRBJ1-1
CAWSVLGYEQYF | TGTGCCTGGAGTGTATTAGGGTACGAGCAGTACTTC | NA | TRBV30 | NA | 12 | TRBJ2-7